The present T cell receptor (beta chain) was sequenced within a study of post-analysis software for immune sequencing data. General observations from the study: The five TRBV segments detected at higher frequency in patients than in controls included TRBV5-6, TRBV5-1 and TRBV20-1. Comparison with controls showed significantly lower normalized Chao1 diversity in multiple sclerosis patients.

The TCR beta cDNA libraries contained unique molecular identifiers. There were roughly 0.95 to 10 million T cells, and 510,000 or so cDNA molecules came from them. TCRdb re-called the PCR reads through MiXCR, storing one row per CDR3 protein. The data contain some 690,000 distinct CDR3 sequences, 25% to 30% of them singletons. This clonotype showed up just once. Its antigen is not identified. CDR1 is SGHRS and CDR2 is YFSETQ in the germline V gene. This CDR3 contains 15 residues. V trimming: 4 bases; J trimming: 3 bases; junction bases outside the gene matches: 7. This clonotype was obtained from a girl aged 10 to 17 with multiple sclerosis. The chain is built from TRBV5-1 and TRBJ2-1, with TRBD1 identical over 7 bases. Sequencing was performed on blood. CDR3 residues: CASSPGQYFYNEQFF. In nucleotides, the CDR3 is TGCGCCAGCAGCCCGGGACAGTACTTCTACAATGAGCAGTTCTTC.